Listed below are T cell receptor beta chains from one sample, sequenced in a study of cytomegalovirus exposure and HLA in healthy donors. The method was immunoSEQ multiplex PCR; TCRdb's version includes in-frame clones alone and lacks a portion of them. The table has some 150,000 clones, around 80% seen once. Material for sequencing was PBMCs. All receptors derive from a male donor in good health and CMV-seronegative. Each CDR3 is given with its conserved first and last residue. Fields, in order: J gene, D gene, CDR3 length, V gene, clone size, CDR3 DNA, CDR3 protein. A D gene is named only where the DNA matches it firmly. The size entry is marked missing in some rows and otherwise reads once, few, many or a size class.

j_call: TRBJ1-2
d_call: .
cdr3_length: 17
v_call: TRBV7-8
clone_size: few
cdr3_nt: TGTGCCAGCAGACCGAGACCGCAGGGTATTCCGAACTATGGCTACACCTTC
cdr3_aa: CASRPRPQGIPNYGYTF

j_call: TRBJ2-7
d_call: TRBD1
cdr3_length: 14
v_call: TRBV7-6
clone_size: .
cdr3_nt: TGTGCCAGCAGCTTCTCACAGGGGGCCTACGAGCAGTACTTC
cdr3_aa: CASSFSQGAYEQYF

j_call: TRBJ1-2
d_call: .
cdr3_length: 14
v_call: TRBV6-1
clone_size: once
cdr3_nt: TGTGCCAGCAGTGAAGGGGGGGTTAACTATGGCTACACCTTC
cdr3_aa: CASSEGGVNYGYTF

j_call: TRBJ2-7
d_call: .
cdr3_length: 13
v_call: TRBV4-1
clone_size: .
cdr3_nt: TGCGCCAGCAGCCAAGTAGGAGGCTACGAGCAGTACTTC
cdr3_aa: CASSQVGGYEQYF

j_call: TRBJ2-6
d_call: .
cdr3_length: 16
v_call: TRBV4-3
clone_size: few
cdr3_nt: TGCGCCAGCAGCCAAGAAGGGGTCTCCGGGGCCAACGTCCTGACTTTC
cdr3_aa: CASSQEGVSGANVLTF

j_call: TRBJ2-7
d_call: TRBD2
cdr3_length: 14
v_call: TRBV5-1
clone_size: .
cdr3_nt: TGCGCCAGCAGCTTGACTAGCGGGAGGCTCGAGCAGTACTTC
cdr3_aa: CASSLTSGRLEQYF

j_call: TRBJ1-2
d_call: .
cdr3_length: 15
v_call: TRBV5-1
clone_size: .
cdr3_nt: TGCGCCAGCAAAGTTGGGGGGGGTGTTAACTATGGCTACACCTTC
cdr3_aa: CASKVGGGVNYGYTF

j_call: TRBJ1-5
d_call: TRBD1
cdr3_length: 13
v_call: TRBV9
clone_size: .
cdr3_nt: TGTGCCAGCAGCGCGACAGGGACCCAGCCCCAGCATTTT
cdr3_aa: CASSATGTQPQHF

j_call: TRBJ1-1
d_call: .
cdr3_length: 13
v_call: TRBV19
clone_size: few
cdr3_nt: TGTGCCAGTAGTATAGTTCCAGGCACGGAAGCTTTCTTT
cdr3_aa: CASSIVPGTEAFF

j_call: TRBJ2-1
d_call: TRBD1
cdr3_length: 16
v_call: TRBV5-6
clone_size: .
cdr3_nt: TGTGCCAGCAGCGACGGAACGACAGGGACCTACAATGAGCAGTTCTTC
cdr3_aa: CASSDGTTGTYNEQFF

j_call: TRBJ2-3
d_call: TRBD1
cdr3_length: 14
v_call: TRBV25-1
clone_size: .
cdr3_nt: TGTGCCAGCAGTAAGGACAGGGACTGGGATACGCAGTATTTT
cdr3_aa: CASSKDRDWDTQYF

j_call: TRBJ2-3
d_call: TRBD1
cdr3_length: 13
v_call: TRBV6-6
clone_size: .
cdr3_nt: TGTGCCAGTAGGACAGGGGGCACAGATACGCAGTATTTT
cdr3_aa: CASRTGGTDTQYF

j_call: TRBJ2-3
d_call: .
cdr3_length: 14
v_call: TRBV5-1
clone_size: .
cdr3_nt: TGCGCCAGCAGCTTCGGAGAATTCACAGATACGCAGTATTTT
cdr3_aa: CASSFGEFTDTQYF

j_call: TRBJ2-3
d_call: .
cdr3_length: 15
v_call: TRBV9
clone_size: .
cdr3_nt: TGTGCCAGCAGCGTAGGACCGGGTGTCGATAGTACGCAGTATTTT
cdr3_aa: CASSVGPGVDSTQYF

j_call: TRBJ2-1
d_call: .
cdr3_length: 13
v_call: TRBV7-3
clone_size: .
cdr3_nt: TGTGCCAGCAGTCGTCGGGGGTCGGGGGAGCAGTTCTTC
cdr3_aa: CASSRRGSGEQFF

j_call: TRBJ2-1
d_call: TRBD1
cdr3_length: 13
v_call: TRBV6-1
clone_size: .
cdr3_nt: TGTGCCAGCAGTAGGGACAGGGGACTTGAGCAGTTCTTC
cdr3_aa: CASSRDRGLEQFF

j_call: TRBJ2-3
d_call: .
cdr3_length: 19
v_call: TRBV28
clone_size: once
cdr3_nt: TGTGCCAGCAGTCCTCCGACAGGAACAGTTCCCACGAGCACAGATACGCAGTATTTT
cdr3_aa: CASSPPTGTVPTSTDTQYF

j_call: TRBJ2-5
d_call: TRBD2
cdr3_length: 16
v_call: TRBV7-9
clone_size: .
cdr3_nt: TGTGCCAGCAGCTCCCCACCGGGGGGGGGCAGGGAGACCCAGTACTTC
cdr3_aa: CASSSPPGGGRETQYF

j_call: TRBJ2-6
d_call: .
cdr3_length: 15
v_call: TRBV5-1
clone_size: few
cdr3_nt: TGCGCCAGCAGCTTGGTAGTGTCTGGGGCCAACGTCCTGACTTTC
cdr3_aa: CASSLVVSGANVLTF

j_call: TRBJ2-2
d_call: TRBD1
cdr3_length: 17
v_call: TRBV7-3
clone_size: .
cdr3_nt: TGTGCCAGCAGCTTAATCGGGGGGACAGGGGGCTTCGGGGAGCTGTTTTTT
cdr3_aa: CASSLIGGTGGFGELFF

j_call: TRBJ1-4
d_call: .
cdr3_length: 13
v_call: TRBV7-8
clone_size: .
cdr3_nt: TGTGCCAGCAGCTTAGGGCACCGTGAAAAACTGTTTTTT
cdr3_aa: CASSLGHREKLFF

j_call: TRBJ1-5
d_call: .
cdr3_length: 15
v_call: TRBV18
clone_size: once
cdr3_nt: TGTGCCAGCTCACCAAACAGGGCGAGCAATCAGCCCCAGCATTTT
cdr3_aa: CASSPNRASNQPQHF

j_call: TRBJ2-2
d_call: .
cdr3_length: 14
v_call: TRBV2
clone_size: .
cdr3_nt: TGTGCCAGCAAGAGGTACAGGGTGTACGGGGAGCTGTTTTTT
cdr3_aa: CASKRYRVYGELFF

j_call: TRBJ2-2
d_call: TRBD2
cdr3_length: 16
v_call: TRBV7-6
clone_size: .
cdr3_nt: TGTGCCAGCAGCTCGGGCGGGAGGGCGAACACCGGGGAGCTGTTTTTT
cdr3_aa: CASSSGGRANTGELFF

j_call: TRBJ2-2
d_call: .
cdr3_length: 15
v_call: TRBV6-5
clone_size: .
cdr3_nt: TGTGCCAGCAGTTCTGAACCCCAGGGATCCGGGGAGCTGTTTTTT
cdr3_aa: CASSSEPQGSGELFF

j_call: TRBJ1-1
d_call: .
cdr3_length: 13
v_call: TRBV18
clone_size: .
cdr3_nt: TGTGCCAGCTCACTTGGCATGAACACTGAAGCTTTCTTT
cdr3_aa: CASSLGMNTEAFF

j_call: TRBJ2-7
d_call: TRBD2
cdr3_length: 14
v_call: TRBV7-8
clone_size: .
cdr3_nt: TGTGCCAGCAGCTCGGGACTAGCGGGATACGAGCAGTACTTC
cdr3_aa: CASSSGLAGYEQYF

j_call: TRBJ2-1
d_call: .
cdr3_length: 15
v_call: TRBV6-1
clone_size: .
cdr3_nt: TGTGCCAGCAGACACAGGGAAGGATTCTACAATGAGCAGTTCTTC
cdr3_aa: CASRHREGFYNEQFF

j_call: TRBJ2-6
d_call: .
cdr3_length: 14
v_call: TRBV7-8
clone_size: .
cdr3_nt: TGTGCCAGCAGGCTCGCGGGTACTTCCAACGTCCTGACTTTC
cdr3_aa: CASRLAGTSNVLTF

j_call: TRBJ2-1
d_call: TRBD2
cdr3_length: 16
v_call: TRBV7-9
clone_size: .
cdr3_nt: TGTGCCAGCAGCTTATTCGGACTAGCGGGAGCTTCGGCGCAGTTCTTC
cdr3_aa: CASSLFGLAGASAQFF

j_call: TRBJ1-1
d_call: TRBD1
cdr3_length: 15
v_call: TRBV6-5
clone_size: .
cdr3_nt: TGTGCCAGCAGTTACTCGCGGACAGGAGACACTGAAGCTTTCTTT
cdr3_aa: CASSYSRTGDTEAFF

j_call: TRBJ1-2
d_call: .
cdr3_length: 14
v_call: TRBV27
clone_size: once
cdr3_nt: TGTGCCAGCAGTTCCCCGGACTTCCCCTATGGCTACACCTTC
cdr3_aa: CASSSPDFPYGYTF

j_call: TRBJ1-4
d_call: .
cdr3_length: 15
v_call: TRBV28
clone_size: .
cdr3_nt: TGTGCCAGCAGTTTGCCTACCTCAACTAATGAAAAACTGTTTTTT
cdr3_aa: CASSLPTSTNEKLFF

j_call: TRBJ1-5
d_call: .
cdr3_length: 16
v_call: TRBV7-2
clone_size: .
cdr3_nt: TGTGCCAGCAGTCCTACGCAGGGTGGAAGCAATCAGCCCCAGCATTTT
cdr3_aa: CASSPTQGGSNQPQHF

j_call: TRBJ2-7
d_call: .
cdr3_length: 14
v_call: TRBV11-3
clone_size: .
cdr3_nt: TGTGCCAGCAGCTTAGAGGGCAGAAACTACGAGCAGTACTTC
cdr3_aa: CASSLEGRNYEQYF

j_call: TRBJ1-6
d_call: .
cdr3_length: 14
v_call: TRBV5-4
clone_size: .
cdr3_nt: TGTGCCAGCAGCTTGGGCGCAGGGGATTCACCCCTCCACTTT
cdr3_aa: CASSLGAGDSPLHF

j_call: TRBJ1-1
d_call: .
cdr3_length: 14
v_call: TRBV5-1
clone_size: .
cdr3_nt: TGCGCCAGCAGCTTTTTGGGGGCGCCAACTGAAGCTTTCTTT
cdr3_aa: CASSFLGAPTEAFF

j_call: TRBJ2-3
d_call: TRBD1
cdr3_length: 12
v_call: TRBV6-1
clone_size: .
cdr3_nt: TGTGCCACAGGACAGGATGGGGATACGCAGTATTTT
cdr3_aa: CATGQDGDTQYF

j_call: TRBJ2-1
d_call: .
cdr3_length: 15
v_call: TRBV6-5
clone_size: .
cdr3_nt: TGTGCCAGCAGTTACGGAGTCAGCTCCTACAATGAGCAGTTCTTC
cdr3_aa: CASSYGVSSYNEQFF

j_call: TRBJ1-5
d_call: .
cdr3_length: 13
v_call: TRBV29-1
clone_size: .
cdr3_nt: TGCAGCGTTGCAGGGGTCGGCAATCAGCCCCAGCATTTT
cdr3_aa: CSVAGVGNQPQHF

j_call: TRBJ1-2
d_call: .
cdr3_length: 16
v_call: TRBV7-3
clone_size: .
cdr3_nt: TGTGCCAGCAGCTTAGGACCTCCGGTGTACCCGGGAGGCTACACCTTC
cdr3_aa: CASSLGPPVYPGGYTF

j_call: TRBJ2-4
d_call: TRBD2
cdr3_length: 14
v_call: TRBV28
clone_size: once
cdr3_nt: TGTGCCAGCAGTTCCGGGACTACCAAAAACATTCAGTACTTC
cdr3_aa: CASSSGTTKNIQYF

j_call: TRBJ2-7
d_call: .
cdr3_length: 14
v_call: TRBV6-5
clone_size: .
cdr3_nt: TGTGCCAGCACCCAGGGGCAGGGAACCTACGAGCAGTACTTC
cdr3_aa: CASTQGQGTYEQYF